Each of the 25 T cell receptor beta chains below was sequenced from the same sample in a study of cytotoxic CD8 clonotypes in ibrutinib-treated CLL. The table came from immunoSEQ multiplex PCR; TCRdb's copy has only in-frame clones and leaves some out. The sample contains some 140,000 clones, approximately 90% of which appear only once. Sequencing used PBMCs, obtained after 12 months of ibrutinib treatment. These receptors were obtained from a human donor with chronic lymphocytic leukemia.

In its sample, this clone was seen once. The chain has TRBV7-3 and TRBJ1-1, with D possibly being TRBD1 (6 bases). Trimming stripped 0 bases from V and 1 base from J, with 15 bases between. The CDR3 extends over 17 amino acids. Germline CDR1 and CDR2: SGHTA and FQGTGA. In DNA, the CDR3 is TGTGCCAGCAGCTTAACGCCCGCGGACAGCTCGAACACTGAAGCTTTCTTT. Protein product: CASSLTPADSSNTEAFF.

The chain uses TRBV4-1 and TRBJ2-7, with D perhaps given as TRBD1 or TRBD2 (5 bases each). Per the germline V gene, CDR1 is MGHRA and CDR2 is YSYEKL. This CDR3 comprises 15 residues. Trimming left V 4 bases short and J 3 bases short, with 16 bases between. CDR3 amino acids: CASSPSPGPNYEQYF. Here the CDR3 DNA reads TGCGCCAGCAGCCCGAGCCCGGGACCCAACTACGAGCAGTACTTC.

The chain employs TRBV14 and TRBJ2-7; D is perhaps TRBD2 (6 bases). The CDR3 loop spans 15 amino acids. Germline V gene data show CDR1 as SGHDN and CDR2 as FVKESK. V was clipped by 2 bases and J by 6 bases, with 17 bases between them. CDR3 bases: TGTGCCAGCAGCCAATCCGGTGGAGGGTTAGGCGAGCAGTACTTC. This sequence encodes CASSQSGGGLGEQYF.

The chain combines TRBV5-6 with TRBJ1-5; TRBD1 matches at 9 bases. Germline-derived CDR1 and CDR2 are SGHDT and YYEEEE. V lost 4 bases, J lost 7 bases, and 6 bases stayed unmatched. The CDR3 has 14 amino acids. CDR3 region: CASSQGQGRQPQHF. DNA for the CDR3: TGTGCCAGCAGCCAGGGACAGGGACGACAGCCCCAGCATTTT.

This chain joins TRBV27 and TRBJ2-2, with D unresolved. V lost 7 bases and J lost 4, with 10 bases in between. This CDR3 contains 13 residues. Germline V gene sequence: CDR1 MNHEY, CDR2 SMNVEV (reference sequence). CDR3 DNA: TGTGCCAGCATCAACAGAGGCACCGGGGAGCTGTTTTTT. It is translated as CASINRGTGELFF.

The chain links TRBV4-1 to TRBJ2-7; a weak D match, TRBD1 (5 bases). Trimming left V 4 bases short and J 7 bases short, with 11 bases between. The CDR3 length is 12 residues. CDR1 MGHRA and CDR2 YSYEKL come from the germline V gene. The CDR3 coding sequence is TGCGCCAGCAGCCTTCAGGGATTGGAGCAGTACTTC. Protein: CASSLQGLEQYF.

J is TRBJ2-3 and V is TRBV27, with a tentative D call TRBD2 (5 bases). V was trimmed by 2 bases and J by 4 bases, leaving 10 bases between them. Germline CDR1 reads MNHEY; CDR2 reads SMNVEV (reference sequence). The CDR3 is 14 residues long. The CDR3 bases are TGTGCCAGCAGTTTAGCGGGTGTCCCAGATACGCAGTATTTT. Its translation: CASSLAGVPDTQYF.

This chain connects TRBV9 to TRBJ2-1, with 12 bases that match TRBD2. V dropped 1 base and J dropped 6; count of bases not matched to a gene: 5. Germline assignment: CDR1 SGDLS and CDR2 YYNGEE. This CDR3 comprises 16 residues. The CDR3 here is CASSVRLAGVLNEQFF. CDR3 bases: TGTGCCAGCAGCGTACGACTAGCGGGAGTTCTCAATGAGCAGTTCTTC. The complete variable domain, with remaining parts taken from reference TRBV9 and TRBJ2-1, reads DSGVTQTPKHLITATGQRVTLRCSPRSGDLSVYWYQQSLDQGLQFLIQYYNGEERAKGNILERFSAQQFPDLHSELNLSSLELGDSALYFCASSVRLAGVLNEQFFGPGTRLTVL.

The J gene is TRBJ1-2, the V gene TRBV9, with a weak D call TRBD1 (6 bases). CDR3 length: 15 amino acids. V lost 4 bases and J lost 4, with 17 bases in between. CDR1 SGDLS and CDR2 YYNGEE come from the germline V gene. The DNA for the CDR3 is TGTGCCAGCAGCTCTGGGTCCCTAGGGGGCTATGGCTACACCTTC. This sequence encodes CASSSGSLGGYGYTF. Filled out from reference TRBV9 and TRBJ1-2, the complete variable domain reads DSGVTQTPKHLITATGQRVTLRCSPRSGDLSVYWYQQSLDQGLQFLIQYYNGEERAKGNILERFSAQQFPDLHSELNLSSLELGDSALYFCASSSGSLGGYGYTFGSGTRLTVV.

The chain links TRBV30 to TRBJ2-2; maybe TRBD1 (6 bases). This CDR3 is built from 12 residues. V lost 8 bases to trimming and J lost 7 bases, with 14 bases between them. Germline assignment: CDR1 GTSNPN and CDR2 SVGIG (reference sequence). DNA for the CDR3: TGTGCCCAGAACAGGGTTGACGGGGAGCTGTTTTTT. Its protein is CAQNRVDGELFF.

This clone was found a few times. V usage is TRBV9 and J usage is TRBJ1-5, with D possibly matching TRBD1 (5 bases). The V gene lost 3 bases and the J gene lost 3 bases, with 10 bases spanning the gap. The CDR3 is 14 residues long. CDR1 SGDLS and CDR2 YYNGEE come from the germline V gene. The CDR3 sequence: CASSAGDYNQPQHF. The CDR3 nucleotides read TGTGCCAGCAGCGCGGGGGACTACAATCAGCCCCAGCATTTT.

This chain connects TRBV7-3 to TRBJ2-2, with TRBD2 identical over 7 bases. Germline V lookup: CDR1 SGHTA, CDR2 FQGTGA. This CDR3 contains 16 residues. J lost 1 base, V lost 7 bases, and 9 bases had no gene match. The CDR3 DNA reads TGTGCCAGCAAAGACGGGGTAGCGGGGAACACCGGGGAGCTGTTTTTT. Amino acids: CASKDGVAGNTGELFF. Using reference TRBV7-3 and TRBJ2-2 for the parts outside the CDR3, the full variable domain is GAGVSQTPSNKVTEKGKYVELRCDPISGHTALYWYRQSLGQGPEFLIYFQGTGAADDSGLPNDRFFAVRPEGSVSTLKIQRTERGDSAVYLCASKDGVAGNTGELFFGEGSRLTVL.

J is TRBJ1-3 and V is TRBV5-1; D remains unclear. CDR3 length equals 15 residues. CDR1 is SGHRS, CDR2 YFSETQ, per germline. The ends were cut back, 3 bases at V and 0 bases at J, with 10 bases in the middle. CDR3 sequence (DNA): TGCGCCAGCAGCTCCGGACGGCCCTCTGGAAACACCATATATTTT. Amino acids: CASSSGRPSGNTIYF.

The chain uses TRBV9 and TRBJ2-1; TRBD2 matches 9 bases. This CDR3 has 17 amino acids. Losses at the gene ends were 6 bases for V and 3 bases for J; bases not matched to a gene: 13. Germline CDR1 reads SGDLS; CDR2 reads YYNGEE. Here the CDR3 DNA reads TGTGCCAGCACCCCGGAGGCGGGAGGGTTTGGCTACAATGAGCAGTTCTTC. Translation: CASTPEAGGFGYNEQFF.

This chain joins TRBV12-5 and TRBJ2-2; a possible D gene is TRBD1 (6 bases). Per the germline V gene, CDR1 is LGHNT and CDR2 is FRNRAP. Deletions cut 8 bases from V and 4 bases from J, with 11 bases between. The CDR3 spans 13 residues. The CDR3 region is CASNRDTTGELFF. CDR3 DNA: TGTGCTAGTAACCGGGACACCACCGGGGAGCTGTTTTTT.

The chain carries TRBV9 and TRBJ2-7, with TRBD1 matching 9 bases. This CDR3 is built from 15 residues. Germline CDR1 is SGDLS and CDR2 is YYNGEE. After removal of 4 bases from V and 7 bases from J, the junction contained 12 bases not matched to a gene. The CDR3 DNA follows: TGTGCCAGCAGCCCCCTGGGACAGGGCTTATCGGAGCAGTACTTC. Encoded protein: CASSPLGQGLSEQYF.

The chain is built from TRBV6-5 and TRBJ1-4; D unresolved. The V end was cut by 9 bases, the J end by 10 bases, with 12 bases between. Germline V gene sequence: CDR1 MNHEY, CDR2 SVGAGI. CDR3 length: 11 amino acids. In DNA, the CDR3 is TGTGCCAGTTCACCTGGCGGAAAACTGTTTTTT. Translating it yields CASSPGGKLFF.

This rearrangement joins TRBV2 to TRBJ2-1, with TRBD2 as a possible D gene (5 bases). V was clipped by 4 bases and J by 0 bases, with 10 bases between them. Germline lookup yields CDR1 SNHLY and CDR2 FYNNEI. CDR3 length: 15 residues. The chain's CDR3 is CASSVDGGSYNEQFF. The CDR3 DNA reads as TGTGCCAGCAGTGTGGACGGAGGCTCCTACAATGAGCAGTTCTTC. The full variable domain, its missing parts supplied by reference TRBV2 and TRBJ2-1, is EPEVTQTPSHQVTQMGQEVILRCVPISNHLYFYWYRQILGQKVEFLVSFYNNEISEKSEIFDDQFSVERPDGSNFTLKIRSTKLEDSAMYFCASSVDGGSYNEQFFGPGTRLTVL.

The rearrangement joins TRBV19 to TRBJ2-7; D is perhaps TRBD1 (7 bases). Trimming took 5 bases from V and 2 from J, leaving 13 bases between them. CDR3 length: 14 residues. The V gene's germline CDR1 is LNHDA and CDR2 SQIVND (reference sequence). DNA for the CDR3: TGTGCCAGTAGTGGCCAGGGGGGACCCTACGAGCAGTACTTC. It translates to CASSGQGGPYEQYF.

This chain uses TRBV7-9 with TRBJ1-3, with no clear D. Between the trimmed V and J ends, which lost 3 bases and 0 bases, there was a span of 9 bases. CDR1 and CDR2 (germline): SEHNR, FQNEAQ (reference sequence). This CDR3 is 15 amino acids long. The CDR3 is CASSLVASSGNTIYF. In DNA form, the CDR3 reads TGTGCCAGCAGCTTGGTTGCGAGCTCTGGAAACACCATATATTTT.

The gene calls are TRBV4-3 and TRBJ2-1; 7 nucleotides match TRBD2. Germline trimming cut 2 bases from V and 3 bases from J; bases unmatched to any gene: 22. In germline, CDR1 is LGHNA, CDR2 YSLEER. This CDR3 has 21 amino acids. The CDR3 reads CASSQSTGLPGNSSGYNEQFF. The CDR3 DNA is TGCGCCAGCAGCCAATCCACCGGCCTCCCCGGGAATTCTAGCGGCTACAATGAGCAGTTCTTC.

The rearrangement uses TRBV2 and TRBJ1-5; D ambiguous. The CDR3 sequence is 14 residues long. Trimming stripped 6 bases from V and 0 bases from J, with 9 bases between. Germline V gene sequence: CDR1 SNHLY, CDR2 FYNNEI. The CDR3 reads CASSYTYSNQPQHF. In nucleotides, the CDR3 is TGTGCCAGCAGCTACACTTATAGCAATCAGCCCCAGCATTTT.

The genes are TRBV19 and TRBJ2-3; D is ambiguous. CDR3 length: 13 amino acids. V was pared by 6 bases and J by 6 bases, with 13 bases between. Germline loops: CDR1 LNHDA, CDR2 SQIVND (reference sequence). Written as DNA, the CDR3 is TGTGCCAGTAGCGAGGAATTCAGGGATACGCAGTATTTT. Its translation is CASSEEFRDTQYF.

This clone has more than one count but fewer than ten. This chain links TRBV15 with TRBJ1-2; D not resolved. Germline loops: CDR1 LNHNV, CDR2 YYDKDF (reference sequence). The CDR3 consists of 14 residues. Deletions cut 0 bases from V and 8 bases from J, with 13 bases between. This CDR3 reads CATSRDTGRGGYTF. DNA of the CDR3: TGTGCCACCAGCAGAGACACCGGCCGAGGGGGCTACACCTTC.

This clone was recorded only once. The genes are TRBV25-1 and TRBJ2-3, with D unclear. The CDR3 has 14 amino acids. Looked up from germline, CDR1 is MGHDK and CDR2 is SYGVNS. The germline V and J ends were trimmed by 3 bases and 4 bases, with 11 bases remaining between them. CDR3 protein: CASSDRLVADTQYF. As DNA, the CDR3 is TGTGCCAGCAGTGACCGGTTGGTCGCAGATACGCAGTATTTT.